The 17 T cell receptor beta chains below were found in one sample sequenced in a study of tissue T cells after allogeneic stem cell transplantation. Method: immunoSEQ multiplex PCR; TCRdb's copy keeps in-frame clones and lacks some. This sample has 8,500 to 10,000 clones, with about 50% found just once. Time point reported: mouse harvest day 7 after allogeneic transplant. Each mouse received 10^7 T-cell-depleted marrow cells plus 10^6 splenic CD5+ T cells by tail vein. The sequenced sample was gut tissue. The source is a female BALB/c mouse given C57BL/6 T cells with graft-versus-host disease after an allogeneic hematopoietic cell transplant.

Regarding this clone: Gene names follow the mouse nomenclature. With the read ending 1 residue before the CDR3 end, the germline J gene is used to fill in that end. This chain joins TRBV3 and TRBJ1-4; 7 bases agree with TRBD1. The V gene's germline CDR1 is SNHLY and CDR2 FYNGKV (reference sequence). The CDR3 covers 15 residues. Germline trimming cut 1 base from V and 4 bases from J; bases unmatched to any gene: 3. The CDR3 is CASSLGAGGNERLFF. CDR3 bases read: TGTGCCAGCAGCTTAGGGGCAGGGGGCAACGAAAGATTATTT.

In the case of this clone: The gene names given are mouse names. The DNA ends 1 residue before the CDR3 does, and the rest of the CDR3 is filled in from the germline J gene. The chain uses TRBV26 and TRBJ1-3; D is ambiguous. CDR1 and CDR2 from the germline V gene are KGHPV and FQNQEV (reference sequence). This CDR3 is built from 13 residues. The V end lost 5 bases, the J end lost 0 bases, and 5 bases lay between the germline ends. CDR3 bases read: TGTGCCAGCAGTGAGAATTCTGGAAATACGCTCTAT. It yields the protein CASSENSGNTLY. The CDR3, in full, reads CASSENSGNTLYF.

Turning to this clone: Each gene name is a mouse one. With the read ending 1 residue before the CDR3 end, the germline J gene is used to fill in that end. This rearrangement joins TRBV3 to TRBJ2-1; D might be TRBD1 (6 bases). The V end lost 6 bases, the J end lost 1 base, and 10 bases lay between the germline ends. The CDR3 sequence is 14 residues long. From germline, CDR1 is SNHLY and CDR2 FYNGKV (reference sequence). The CDR3 DNA, read in part, is TGTGCCAGCAGGGTACAGGGCAACTATGCTGAGCAGTTC. Its translation: CASRVQGNYAEQF. The full CDR3 protein reads CASRVQGNYAEQFF.

This clone was picked up one time. All gene names here are mouse names. Sequencing ends 1 residue short of the CDR3 end; the germline J gene provides the rest. J is TRBJ1-1 and V is TRBV16; 8 nucleotides line up with TRBD1. The J segment lost 3 bases and the V segment lost 5 bases, leaving 5 bases of the junction unmatched. Germline V CDR1 and CDR2: SGHSA, FRNQAP. The CDR3 loop spans 14 amino acids. Incomplete CDR3 DNA: TGTGCAAGCAGCCCTCAGGGGGCGGACACAGAAGTCTTC. As protein: CASSPQGADTEVF. The entire CDR3 protein reads CASSPQGADTEVFF.

Worth noting for this clone: Gene names and germline match the mouse. Read sequence stops 1 residue before the CDR3 end, and the germline J gene provides the missing end. The J gene is TRBJ2-2, the V gene TRBV17, with D possibly matching TRBD1 (5 bases). Between the trimmed V and J ends, which lost 1 base and 5 bases, there was a span of 8 bases. The CDR3 extends over 14 amino acids. The germline CDR1 and CDR2 sequences are MNHDT and YYDKIL. Incomplete CDR3 DNA: TGTGCTAGCAGTAGAGCAGGGTGGACCGGGCAGCTCTAC. Its protein is CASSRAGWTGQLY. The whole CDR3 sequence reads CASSRAGWTGQLYF.

As to this clone: Mouse germline and gene names are used. Read coverage stops 1 residue before the CDR3 terminus; the germline J gene supplies the remainder. The chain is built from TRBV23 and TRBJ1-1. The CDR3 contains 11 residues. Germline assignment: CDR1 KGHTA and CDR2 FQNQQP. CDR3 loop: CSSSHGSEVFF. The sequenced CDR3 bases are TGCTCCAGCAGTCATGGGTCAGAAGTCTTC.

Concerning this clone itself: Gene names refer to mouse genes. CDR3 in amino acids: CASSQDRTTNSDYTF. The CDR3 DNA, read in part, is TGTGCCAGCAGCCAAGATCGGACAACAAACTCCGACTACACC. The V gene is TRBV5, the J gene TRBJ1-2; TRBD1 might be the D (5 bases). With the read ending 1 residue before the CDR3 end, the germline J gene is used to fill in that end. Germline V gene data show CDR1 as LGHNA and CDR2 as YNLKQL (reference sequence). Trimming took off 0 bases at V and 0 bases at J, with 8 bases between the two ends. The CDR3 sequence is 15 residues long.

This clone was recorded a few times. Gene names follow the mouse nomenclature. The CDR3 DNA, read in part, is TGTGCCAGCAGCCAGGCAAACAACCAGGCTCCGCTT. This gives the protein CASSQANNQAPL. The full CDR3 is CASSQANNQAPLF. The rearrangement uses TRBV5 and TRBJ1-5; no clear D. The CDR3 is cut off 1 residue early in the read; its end comes from the germline J gene. This CDR3 has 13 residues. The V gene lost 3 bases and the J gene lost 1 base, with 4 bases spanning the gap. CDR1 is LGHNA and CDR2 is YNLKQL in the germline V gene (reference sequence).

Notes on this clone: Mouse gene names apply. The read ends 1 residue before the CDR3 terminus; that terminus is restored from the germline J gene. This rearrangement joins TRBV26 to TRBJ2-4; D may be TRBD1 (5 bases). V lost 4 bases, J lost 0 bases, and 5 bases lay in between. Germline CDR1 KGHPV, CDR2 FQNQEV (reference sequence). This CDR3 region has 13 residues. This CDR3 reads CASSRQSQNTLYF. CDR3 DNA, as far as it was read: TGTGCCAGCAGTCGACAGAGTCAAAACACCTTGTAC.

As regards this clone: Gene names and germline match the mouse. The read gets to within 1 residue of the CDR3 end, and the germline J gene fills in the rest. V and J are TRBV3 and TRBJ1-1; D uncertain. The CDR3 contains 12 residues. The germline V gene has CDR1 SNHLY and CDR2 FYNGKV (reference sequence). V dropped 5 bases and J dropped 4 bases, with 8 bases sitting between them. CDR3 bases read: TGTGCCAGCAGCAACCGGGGCACAGAAGTCTTC. It is translated as CASSNRGTEVF. The complete CDR3 sequence is CASSNRGTEVFF.

This clone was seen just once. Germline and genes here are mouse. The missing CDR3 end, 1 residue past where the read stops, is filled in from the germline J gene. The rearrangement joins TRBV15 to TRBJ2-7; 12 bases map to TRBD2. The CDR3 contains 13 residues. Germline CDR1 is SGHND and CDR2 is FRSKSL. Germline trimming cut 5 bases from V and 7 bases from J; bases unmatched to any gene: 3. The CDR3 is CASSGTGGREQYF. CDR3 DNA, as far as it was read: TGTGCCAGCAGTGGGACTGGGGGGAGAGAACAGTAC.

This clone was recorded only once. The gene names here belong to mouse. The CDR3 end is not reached by the read, which stops 1 residue before it; the germline J gene fills it in. The rearrangement joins TRBV1 to TRBJ1-2; D uncertain. Germline V gene lookup returns CDR1 NSQYPW and CDR2 LRSPGD (reference sequence). The CDR3 is 15 amino acids. V was cut by 0 bases and J by 0 bases, with 8 bases left in between. The CDR3 spells CTCSADAGANSDYTF. Incomplete CDR3 DNA: TGCACCTGCAGTGCAGATGCGGGAGCAAACTCCGACTACACC.

As concerns this clone: Mouse names are used for the genes. The observed sequence ends 1 residue before the CDR3 terminus, with the missing tail filled in from the germline J gene. V usage is TRBV15 and J usage is TRBJ2-2; D gene uncertain. The V end lost 3 bases, the J end lost 1 base, and 6 bases lay between the germline ends. CDR3 size: 14 residues. CDR1 is SGHND, CDR2 FRSKSL, per germline. CDR3 DNA, as far as it was read: TGTGCCAGCAGTTTTGGCAAAAACACCGGGCAGCTCTAC. As protein: CASSFGKNTGQLY. From start to end, the CDR3 is CASSFGKNTGQLYF.

About this clone: The germline and genes are mouse ones. The covered CDR3 bases are TGTGCCAGCTCGCCGGGACTGGACTCCGGGCAGCTCTAC. Protein sequence: CASSPGLDSGQLY. The CDR3 as a whole reads CASSPGLDSGQLYF. V gene TRBV12-2 combines with J gene TRBJ2-2; 8 bases are a match to TRBD2. The read ends 1 residue early relative to the CDR3; the germline J gene fills the gap. The CDR3 length is 14 residues. J was trimmed by 6 bases and V by 4 bases; bases with no gene match: 6. Germline lookup yields CDR1 SGHLS and CDR2 HYDKME. The entire variable domain, with the rest obtained from reference TRBV12-2 and TRBJ2-2, is as follows: NSGVVQSPRYIIKGKGERSILKCIPISGHLSVAWYQQTQGQELKFFIQHYDKMERDKGNLPSRFSVQQFDDYHSEMNMSALELEDSAVYFCASSPGLDSGQLYFGEGSKLTVL.

A word on this clone: At one of its ends the junction is not consistent with the germline gene, which may arise from a read error. All gene names here are mouse names. The read comes to an end 1 residue before the CDR3 does, leaving the germline J gene to fill in the end. The same CDR3 is also encoded by other DNA sequences in this sample. The chain employs TRBV16 and TRBJ2-5; tentatively, D is TRBD1 (6 bases). The CDR3 sequence is 13 residues long. CDR1 and CDR2 from the germline V gene are SGHSA and FRNQAP. CDR3 loop: CASSLGQQDTQYF. Incomplete CDR3 DNA: TGTGCAAGTAGCTTGGGACAACAAGACACCCAGTAC.

A remark on this clone: These gene names are mouse names. The read terminates 1 residue ahead of where the CDR3 ends, so the germline J gene completes it. The rearrangement uses TRBV3 and TRBJ2-2, with 10 bases lining up with TRBD2. The CDR3 contains 15 residues. Losses at the gene ends were 5 bases for V and 3 bases for J; bases not matched to a gene: 3. Germline V gene data show CDR1 as SNHLY and CDR2 as FYNGKV (reference sequence). CDR3 loop: CASSAGGAHTGQLYF. The CDR3 DNA, read in part, is TGTGCCAGCAGCGCTGGGGGGGCGCACACCGGGCAGCTCTAC. The whole variable domain, remainder taken from reference TRBV3 and TRBJ2-2, is GPKVLQIPSHQIIDMGQMVTLNCDPVSNHLYFYWYKQILGQQMEFLVNFYNGKVMEKSKLFKDQFSVERPDGSYFTLKIQPTALEDSAVYFCASSAGGAHTGQLYFGEGSKLTVL.

Concerning this clone: Genes and germline are mouse. CDR3 sequence reads: CASSLQGVNTQYF. CDR3 DNA, as far as it was read: TGTGCCAGCAGTCTCCAGGGGGTCAACACCCAGTAC. The chain uses TRBV26 and TRBJ2-5; 7 bases align to TRBD1. Read sequence stops 1 residue before the CDR3 end, and the germline J gene provides the missing end. CDR3 size: 13 residues. V was clipped by 3 bases and J by 7 bases; unmatched bases: 4. Germline V lookup: CDR1 KGHPV, CDR2 FQNQEV (reference sequence).